A single sample gave rise to the 24 T cell receptor beta chains below, sequenced in a study of sequential checkpoint blockade in melanoma. Treatment reported: randomized to nivolumab then ipilimumab (arm A) or the reverse (arm B). Profiled with immunoSEQ multiplex PCR; TCRdb holds only in-frame clones, not every one. The sample has 15,000 or so clones; more than 65% are singletons. The sequenced sample was CD8+ T cells sorted from blood (inferred from file names), obtained from a patient given nivolumab and ipilimumab in sequence. The receptors were gathered from a human donor with melanoma.

The chain joins TRBV28 to TRBJ1-6; D not certain. The ends were cut back, 1 base at V and 0 bases at J, with 10 bases in the middle. This CDR3 has 17 amino acids. Germline V gene lookup returns CDR1 MDHEN and CDR2 SYDVKM. The CDR3 spells CASSLFPASSYNSPLHF. The DNA of the CDR3 is TGTGCCAGCAGTTTATTCCCAGCGAGCTCCTATAATTCACCCCTCCACTTT.

This clone was counted a few times. The rearrangement links TRBV4-3 to TRBJ1-2; a weak D match, TRBD1 (5 bases). Germline V gives CDR1 LGHNA, CDR2 YSLEER. Trimming pared 4 bases from V and 3 bases from J, leaving 15 bases between. CDR3 length: 15 amino acids. The CDR3: CASSPTLDSYYGYTF. CDR3 nucleotides: TGCGCCAGCAGCCCGACCCTAGACAGTTACTATGGCTACACCTTC.

The rearrangement uses TRBV5-6 and TRBJ1-6; D might be TRBD1 (5 bases). CDR3 size: 16 residues. Trimming cost V 1 base and J 5 bases, with 13 bases left between them. The V gene's germline CDR1 is SGHDT and CDR2 YYEEEE. CDR3 in amino acids: CASSLFGQGNNSPLHF. CDR3 nucleotides: TGTGCCAGCAGCTTGTTCGGACAAGGGAATAATTCACCCCTCCACTTT.

This clone was recorded only once. V is TRBV4-2 and J is TRBJ2-2; D might be TRBD1 (8 bases). Germline values: CDR1 LGHNA, CDR2 YNFKEQ. The CDR3 sequence is 15 residues long. Trimming stripped 5 bases from V and 4 bases from J, with 14 bases between. The CDR3 loop is CASSKGGTGTGELFF. The CDR3 DNA reads TGTGCCAGCAGCAAGGGAGGGACAGGCACCGGGGAGCTGTTTTTT.

This clone was detected a few times. This sequence joins TRBV19 and TRBJ1-4, with no clear D. CDR1 is LNHDA and CDR2 is SQIVND in the germline V gene (reference sequence). CDR3 length: 16 amino acids. Deletions cut 3 bases from V and 8 bases from J, with 19 bases between. The CDR3 bases are TGTGCCAGTAGTATCGGGCCGGGTGCTCCGGGGGAAAAACTGTTTTTT. Encoded protein: CASSIGPGAPGEKLFF. Looking up the rest from reference TRBV19 and TRBJ1-4 gives the full variable domain: DGGITQSPKYLFRKEGQNVTLSCEQNLNHDAMYWYRQDPGQGLRLIYYSQIVNDFQKGDIAEGYSVSREKKESFPLTVTSAQKNPTAFYLCASSIGPGAPGEKLFFGSGTQLSVL.

The chain employs TRBV6-5 and TRBJ1-5; a weak D match, TRBD1 (6 bases). Trimming took off 6 bases at V and 0 bases at J, with 12 bases between the two ends. Looked up from germline, CDR1 is MNHEY and CDR2 is SVGAGI. This CDR3 is built from 15 residues. The CDR3 sequence is CASSPGQYSNQPQHF. The CDR3, as DNA: TGTGCCAGCAGCCCTGGACAGTATAGCAATCAGCCCCAGCATTTT.

The chain combines TRBV9 with TRBJ1-2; 12 bases agree with TRBD1. Trimming cost V 4 bases and J 4 bases; bases outside gene matches: 11. The length of the CDR3 is 17 residues. Germline lookup yields CDR1 SGDLS and CDR2 YYNGEE. CDR3 nucleotide sequence: TGTGCCAGCAGCATCCGGGACAGGGGGCCTGGCCCCTATGGCTACACCTTC. Protein product: CASSIRDRGPGPYGYTF.

V usage is TRBV4-2 and J usage is TRBJ1-1; 7 nucleotides align to TRBD1. CDR3 size: 19 residues. The ends lost 0 bases at V and 1 base at J; junction bases unmatched: 14. Germline CDR1 LGHNA, CDR2 YNFKEQ. The CDR3: CASSQEFLVRDSWNTEAFF. The CDR3 region has the DNA TGTGCCAGCAGCCAAGAATTCCTCGTTCGGGACAGTTGGAACACTGAAGCTTTCTTT.

The genes are TRBV19 and TRBJ1-5, with 9 positions matching TRBD1. There are 15 residues in the CDR3. The V gene end was trimmed by 3 bases and the J gene end by 6 bases; junction bases not matched to a gene: 6. CDR1 is LNHDA, CDR2 SQIVND, per germline (reference sequence). CDR3 in amino acids: CASSITGTGSQPQHF. The DNA for the CDR3 is TGTGCCAGTAGTATCACTGGGACAGGGTCTCAGCCCCAGCATTTT.

The chain has TRBV5-1 and TRBJ2-3, with TRBD1 matching 7 bases. Germline CDR1 is SGHRS and CDR2 is YFSETQ. The length of the CDR3 is 13 residues. V gave up 0 bases and J gave up 5 bases; unmatched junction bases: 0. The CDR3 loop is CASSLGQGDTQYF. CDR3 nucleotides: TGCGCCAGCAGCTTGGGACAGGGAGATACGCAGTATTTT.

This chain joins TRBV9 and TRBJ1-5, with D perhaps TRBD1 (6 bases). Germline loops: CDR1 SGDLS, CDR2 YYNGEE. CDR3 length: 13 amino acids. Between the trimmed V and J ends, which lost 3 bases and 6 bases, there was a span of 10 bases. The CDR3: CASSAGVGQPQHF. CDR3 sequence (DNA): TGTGCCAGCAGCGCAGGGGTTGGTCAGCCCCAGCATTTT.

The chain employs TRBV28 and TRBJ1-3; the match to TRBD1 covers 10 bases. Germline lookup yields CDR1 MDHEN and CDR2 SYDVKM. V was clipped by 6 bases and J by 0 bases; unmatched bases: 2. The CDR3 has 15 amino acids. The CDR3 sequence is CASRGDRGSGNTIYF. In nucleotides, the CDR3 is TGTGCCAGCAGGGGGGACAGGGGCTCTGGAAACACCATATATTTT.

The chain combines TRBV29-1 with TRBJ2-7; D gene uncertain. CDR3 length: 13 residues. Trimming pared 4 bases from V and 1 base from J, leaving 11 bases between. Per germline, CDR1 SQVTM and CDR2 ANQGSEA. In DNA, the CDR3 is TGCAGCGTTGCCGCACTCGGTTCCTACGAGCAGTACTTC. Amino acids: CSVAALGSYEQYF.

The rearrangement joins TRBV6-5 to TRBJ2-5; D is possibly TRBD1 (5 bases). Germline CDR1 MNHEY, CDR2 SVGAGI. CDR3 length equals 14 residues. V gave up 2 bases and J gave up 1 base, with 8 bases separating them. The CDR3 DNA reads TGTGCCAGCAGTTACGGGGCAGCCCAAGAGACCCAGTACTTC. This encodes CASSYGAAQETQYF.

This clone qualifies as medium-sized. V and J are TRBV2 and TRBJ1-6, with 7 bases fitting TRBD1. The germline V gene has CDR1 SNHLY and CDR2 FYNNEI. CDR3 length: 18 amino acids. The J segment lost 6 bases and the V segment lost 4 bases, leaving 15 bases of the junction unmatched. The CDR3 loop reads CASSVFHPTGTANSPLHF. Here the CDR3 DNA reads TGTGCCAGCAGTGTGTTTCACCCAACCGGGACAGCTAATTCACCCCTCCACTTT.

The V and J genes are TRBV4-1 and TRBJ2-4, with 7 bases fitting TRBD1. V lost 1 base and J lost 6; bases outside the gene matches: 6. Germline lookup yields CDR1 MGHRA and CDR2 YSYEKL. The CDR3 consists of 15 residues. CDR3 coding DNA: TGCGCCAGCAGCCAAGGACAGGGCGAAGGAAACATTCAGTACTTC. Its translation: CASSQGQGEGNIQYF.

By share, this clone counts as medium-sized. The rearrangement links TRBV7-9 to TRBJ1-5; D might be TRBD1 (6 bases). This CDR3 comprises 16 residues. Germline V gene data show CDR1 as SEHNR and CDR2 as FQNEAQ (reference sequence). With 11 bases removed from V and 4 bases from J, the gap between germline ends came to 24 bases. The CDR3 DNA reads TGTGCCGGTAGGGGGATGTTGGGGGCCAAGAATCAGCCCCAGCATTTT. Amino acids: CAGRGMLGAKNQPQHF.

The V gene is TRBV23-1, the J gene TRBJ1-5, with a tentative D call TRBD1 (5 bases). TRBV23-1 is placed among ORFs of uncertain function. The ends were cut back, 8 bases at V and 3 bases at J, with 17 bases in the middle. This CDR3 has 15 amino acids. DNA for the CDR3: TGCGCCAGCCCCCACCTTGACAGATACAATCAGCCCCAGCATTTT. It translates to CASPHLDRYNQPQHF.

This clone was seen only a few times. The chain combines TRBV9 with TRBJ1-1; D is perhaps TRBD1 (5 bases). Trimming removed 0 bases at V and 6 bases at J, with 9 bases between. The CDR3 contains 13 residues. Germline V gene sequence: CDR1 SGDLS, CDR2 YYNGEE. CDR3 sequence: CASSVAGDPEAFF. CDR3 nucleotides: TGTGCCAGCAGCGTAGCGGGGGACCCTGAAGCTTTCTTT.

The rearrangement uses TRBV6-4 and TRBJ2-5; tentative D call: TRBD2 (6 bases). V lost 4 bases and J lost 2, with 8 bases in between. The CDR3 sequence is 13 residues long. Germline lookup yields CDR1 MRHNA and CDR2 SNTAGT. The CDR3 protein is CASSVAEQETQYF. The CDR3 region has the DNA TGTGCCAGCAGTGTAGCGGAACAAGAGACCCAGTACTTC.

J is TRBJ2-2 and V is TRBV6-5, with no clear D. The CDR3 loop spans 16 amino acids. Trimming pared 2 bases from V and 0 bases from J, leaving 10 bases between. CDR1 is MNHEY, CDR2 SVGAGI, per germline. CDR3 sequence: CASSYGGTTNTGELFF. CDR3 DNA: TGTGCCAGCAGTTACGGTGGCACCACGAACACCGGGGAGCTGTTTTTT.

The CDR3 nucleotides are TGTGCCAGCAGTCCCAGACAGGGGCCAAACACCGGGGAGCTGTTTTTT. This codes for CASSPRQGPNTGELFF. The V and J genes are TRBV28 and TRBJ2-2, with TRBD1 matching over 8 bases. Germline lookup yields CDR1 MDHEN and CDR2 SYDVKM. This CDR3 comprises 16 residues. After removal of 5 bases from V and 2 bases from J, the junction contained 7 bases not matched to a gene.

This chain links TRBV27 with TRBJ2-7; a possible D gene is TRBD2 (7 bases). This CDR3 is built from 14 residues. Germline CDR1 is MNHEY and CDR2 is SMNVEV (reference sequence). The V and J ends lost 5 bases and 2 bases respectively, with 13 bases between them. The DNA for the CDR3 is TGTGCCAGCAGTAAAAAAGGGGGGGCCTACGAGCAGTACTTC. Its protein product is CASSKKGGAYEQYF.

The CDR3 region is CASSLAQDTYYEQYV. The CDR3 DNA reads as TGTGCCAGCAGCTTAGCCCAGGACACATACTACGAGCAGTACGTC. V is TRBV11-2 and J is TRBJ2-7; D perhaps matches TRBD1 (5 bases). CDR1 and CDR2 from the germline V gene are SGHAT and FQNNGV. The CDR3 extends over 15 amino acids. The V gene lost 1 base and the J gene lost 3 bases, with 13 bases spanning the gap.